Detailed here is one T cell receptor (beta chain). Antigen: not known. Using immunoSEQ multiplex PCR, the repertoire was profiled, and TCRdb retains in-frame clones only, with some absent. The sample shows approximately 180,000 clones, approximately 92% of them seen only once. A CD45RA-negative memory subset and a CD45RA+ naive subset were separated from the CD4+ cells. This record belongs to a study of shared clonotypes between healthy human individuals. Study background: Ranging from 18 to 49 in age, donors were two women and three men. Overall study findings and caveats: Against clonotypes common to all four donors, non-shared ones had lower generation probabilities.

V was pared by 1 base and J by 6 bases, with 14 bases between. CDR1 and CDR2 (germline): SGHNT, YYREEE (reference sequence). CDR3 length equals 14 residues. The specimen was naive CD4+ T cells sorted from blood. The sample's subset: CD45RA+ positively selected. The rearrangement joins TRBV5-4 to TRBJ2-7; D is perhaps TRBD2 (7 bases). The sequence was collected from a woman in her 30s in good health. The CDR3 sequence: CASSLFSGGAEQYF. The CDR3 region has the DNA TGTGCCAGCAGCTTGTTTTCGGGGGGCGCCGAGCAGTACTTC.